These 20 T cell receptor beta chains share one sample of origin, sequenced in a study of human T cells and chemical hapten exposure. The time point is: pre-sensitization, week 0. The sample's treatment: therapeutic diphenylcyclopropenone sensitization with weekly scalp DPC. TCRdb recomputed calls from the RACE reads with MiXCR, one row per CDR3 protein. The table shows fewer than 140,000 distinct CDR3 sequences, with about 12% occurring only once. The sample in question was whole blood, obtained in connection with sensitization to the hapten diphenylcyclopropenone (DPC). These TCRs come from a woman aged 45-65 years with alopecia areata. Some clones in this sample may be carry-over from other donors' samples.

This clonotype was seen only once. The gene calls are TRBV28 and TRBJ2-1; TRBD1 is a possible D gene (6 bases). CDR1 and CDR2 from the germline V gene are MDHEN and SYDVKM. The CDR3 extends over 15 amino acids. V dropped 3 bases and J dropped 6 bases, with 15 bases sitting between them. The CDR3 here is CASSFLGRGVNEQFF. The CDR3 coding sequence is TGTGCCAGCAGTTTTCTGGGCAGGGGAGTCAATGAGCAGTTCTTC.

This clonotype was observed a few times. The chain has TRBV20-1 and TRBJ2-4; 10 nucleotides match TRBD2. J gave up 3 bases and V 3 bases, and 14 bases lay outside the gene matches. Per germline, CDR1 DFQATT and CDR2 SNEGSKA (reference sequence). This CDR3 has 18 residues. In DNA, the CDR3 is TGCAGTGCTAGTTTGAGGCTAGCGGGGGCCCTTGGCAAAAACATTCAGTACTTC. Translating gives CSASLRLAGALGKNIQYF.

This clonotype has just a few counts. The chain employs TRBV28 and TRBJ1-6, with D uncertain. The V gene's germline CDR1 is MDHEN and CDR2 SYDVKM. V was pared by 3 bases and J by 13 bases, with 7 bases between. The CDR3 loop spans 11 amino acids. CDR3 nucleotides: TGTGCCAGCAGTTTTTCGGGTCCCCTCCACTTT. It translates to CASSFSGPLHF.

This clonotype was found a few times. The V call is TRBV27, the J call TRBJ2-5, with D unclear. Trimming took 2 bases from V and 0 from J, leaving 10 bases between them. Germline V gene sequence: CDR1 MNHEY, CDR2 SMNVEV (reference sequence). The CDR3 consists of 15 residues. CDR3 sequence reads: CASSLTGFNQETQYF. The CDR3 DNA is TGTGCCAGCAGTTTAACGGGTTTCAACCAAGAGACCCAGTACTTC.

There are a few counts of this clonotype. This chain uses TRBV29-1 with TRBJ2-3; D is unclear. CDR1 is SQVTM and CDR2 is ANQGSEA in the germline V gene. V dropped 6 bases and J dropped 2 bases, with 9 bases sitting between them. The CDR3 is made up of 12 amino acids. The CDR3 coding sequence is TGCAGCGTCGACCTATTCACAGATACGCAGTATTTT. It translates to CSVDLFTDTQYF.

This clonotype showed up just a few times. The V call is TRBV20-1, the J call TRBJ2-7; D is possibly TRBD1 (6 bases). The CDR3 sequence is 14 residues long. Trimming shortened V by 6 bases and J by 0 bases, and 15 bases separated the two germline ends. In germline, CDR1 is DFQATT, CDR2 SNEGSKA (reference sequence). CDR3 sequence: CSARPMTGSYEQYF. In DNA form, the CDR3 reads TGCAGTGCCAGGCCCATGACAGGCTCCTACGAGCAGTACTTC.

In this sample, this clonotype turned up a few times. The CDR3 is CSASAPGEQYF. For the CDR3, the DNA is TGCAGTGCTAGTGCCCCCGGCGAGCAGTACTTC. The chain combines TRBV20-1 with TRBJ2-7; D unresolved. The CDR3 extends over 11 amino acids. Germline V lookup: CDR1 DFQATT, CDR2 SNEGSKA (reference sequence). V lost 3 bases to trimming and J lost 6 bases, with 9 bases between them.

The sample holds a few counts of this clonotype. The rearrangement links TRBV11-2 to TRBJ1-2; 11 bases are shared with TRBD1. Germline-derived CDR1 and CDR2 are SGHAT and FQNNGV. V shed 5 bases, J shed 4 bases, and the junction held 3 bases outside the gene matches. CDR3 size: 14 residues. The CDR3, as DNA: TGTGCCAGCAGCAAGGACAGGGGGCTCTATGGCTACACCTTC. Encoded protein: CASSKDRGLYGYTF. Using reference TRBV11-2 and TRBJ1-2 for the parts outside the CDR3, the full variable domain is EAGVAQSPRYKIIEKRQSVAFWCNPISGHATLYWYQQILGQGPKLLIQFQNNGVVDDSQLPKDRFSAERLKGVDSTLKIQPAKLEDSAVYLCASSKDRGLYGYTFGSGTRLTVV.

A single count supports this clonotype. A read error may be the cause here, since a much bigger clone is one base away. This sequence joins TRBV20-1 and TRBJ1-1; D remains unclear. CDR1 and CDR2 (germline): DFQATT, SNEGSKA (reference sequence). The CDR3 spans 13 residues. The CDR3 DNA is TGCAGTGCCGATACGGCAGTGAACACTGCAGCTTTCTTT. Translation gives CSADTAVNTAAFF.

In its sample, this clonotype was seen a few times. The chain is built from TRBV7-2 and TRBJ2-7; 9 bases match TRBD1. This CDR3 comprises 15 residues. Germline trimming cut 5 bases from V and 5 bases from J; bases unmatched to any gene: 10. Germline V lookup: CDR1 SGHTA, CDR2 FQGNSA. The CDR3 DNA is TGTGCCAGCAGCCTGAACCGGGACAGGGTTCACGAGCAGTACTTC. It specifies CASSLNRDRVHEQYF.

Only a few counts were recorded for this clonotype. The chain employs TRBV11-3 and TRBJ2-1; 7 positions agree with TRBD1. V was clipped by 1 base and J by 5 bases; unmatched bases: 2. CDR1 is SGHNT, CDR2 YENEEA, per germline. The CDR3 runs 14 residues. CDR3 in DNA: TGTGCCAGCAGCTTAGGGGGACAGCACAATGAGCAGTTCTTC. Protein product: CASSLGGQHNEQFF.

Only a few counts were recorded for this clonotype. The DNA of the CDR3 is TGTGCCAGCCGCCCAGACTCTACGTGGACTGAAGCTTTCTTT. Its translation is CASRPDSTWTEAFF. V usage is TRBV6-2 or TRBV6-3 and J usage is TRBJ1-1; D unclear. The V end lost 8 bases, the J end lost 5 bases, and 18 bases lay between the germline ends. CDR3 size: 14 residues. Germline CDR1 MNHEY, CDR2 SVGEGT.

The gene calls are TRBV11-2 and TRBJ2-3; 11 bases are shared with TRBD1. Germline lookup yields CDR1 SGHAT and CDR2 FQNNGV. With 4 bases clipped from V and 5 bases from J, the junction kept 11 bases outside the gene matches. This CDR3 has 17 residues. CDR3 protein: CASSSIPGQGGEDTQYF. CDR3 nucleotide sequence: TGTGCCAGCAGCTCAATACCGGGACAGGGGGGCGAAGATACGCAGTATTTT.

V usage is TRBV3-1 and J usage is TRBJ2-6, with D unclear. CDR3 length: 14 residues. CDR1 is LGHDT and CDR2 is YNNKEL in the germline V gene (reference sequence). Trimming took 2 bases from V and 0 from J, leaving 2 bases between them. This CDR3 reads CASSQRSGANVLTF. The CDR3 region has the DNA TGTGCCAGCAGCCAACGCTCTGGGGCCAACGTCCTGACTTTC.

This clonotype was counted only a few times. The genes are TRBV28 and TRBJ2-7; 9 positions agree with TRBD2. The CDR3 is 15 residues long. Germline loops: CDR1 MDHEN, CDR2 SYDVKM. With 4 bases clipped from V and 1 base from J, the junction kept 5 bases outside the gene matches. Here the CDR3 reads CASSSLAGTSYEQYF. DNA of the CDR3: TGTGCCAGCAGTTCCCTAGCGGGGACGTCCTACGAGCAGTACTTC.

The genes are TRBV28 and TRBJ2-1, with D hard to call. V lost 5 bases and J lost 0, with 5 bases in between. CDR3 size: 13 residues. Germline CDR1 reads MDHEN; CDR2 reads SYDVKM. Here the CDR3 reads CASSTPSYNEQFF. In DNA, the CDR3 is TGTGCCAGCAGTACTCCCTCCTACAATGAGCAGTTCTTC.

The V call is TRBV28, the J call TRBJ1-2, with a possible D match to TRBD1 (5 bases). Per the germline V gene, CDR1 is MDHEN and CDR2 is SYDVKM. V gave up 4 bases and J gave up 4 bases, with 13 bases separating them. This CDR3 spans 14 amino acids. The CDR3 sequence is CASSSQGGSYGYTF. DNA for the CDR3: TGTGCCAGCAGTTCTCAGGGAGGGAGCTATGGCTACACCTTC.

V gene TRBV6-5 combines with J gene TRBJ2-3; the match to TRBD1 covers 9 bases. The CDR3 is made up of 15 amino acids. V gave up 5 bases and J gave up 5 bases; unmatched junction bases: 8. Germline V gives CDR1 MNHEY, CDR2 SVGAGI. In nucleotides, the CDR3 is TGTGCCAGCAGTCCCGGGACAGGGTCGGGAGATACGCAGTATTTT. The encoded protein is CASSPGTGSGDTQYF.

This clonotype has more than one count but fewer than ten. The rearrangement links TRBV3-1 to TRBJ1-2; 8 bases are shared with TRBD1. V shed 4 bases and J 5 bases; nucleotides not matched to a gene: 6. Germline V gene data show CDR1 as LGHDT and CDR2 as YNNKEL (reference sequence). The CDR3 runs to 14 residues. CDR3 protein: CASSPGGVGYGYTF. The CDR3 nucleotides read TGTGCCAGCAGCCCAGGGGGCGTGGGATATGGCTACACCTTC.

This clonotype came up a few times. The gene calls are TRBV7-9 and TRBJ1-4, with a weak D call TRBD1 (5 bases). V was shortened by 7 bases and J by 7 bases, with 19 bases between the two germline ends. The CDR3 extends over 15 amino acids. Germline CDR1 SEHNR, CDR2 FQNEAQ (reference sequence). The CDR3 nucleotides are TGTGCCAGCACCCCCAGCGGGGGGAAGGGTGAAAAACTGTTTTTT. It translates to CASTPSGGKGEKLFF.